This T cell receptor (beta chain) was captured by sequencing in a study of T cell clones after liver transplantation. In the study overall: Graft-donor-reactive sequences were compared with third-party-reactive TCRbeta sequences from pre-transplant mixed lymphocyte reactions. At least one year of complete immunosuppression withdrawal without enzymes over twice normal defined tolerance.

The assay was immunoSEQ multiplex PCR, and TCRdb's table has in-frame clones only and misses some. Of approximately 25,000 clones in the sample, roughly 69% are singletons; the top ten hold approximately 3%. This clone was seen a single time. Antigen specificity is unknown. Study observations and caveats: Conclusions were preliminary, with small, heterogeneous patient groups.

Sequencing used CD4+ T cells from blood, obtained before liver transplant. The sequence came from a human donor who received a liver transplant.

CDR3 region: CASSSPWETQYF. For the CDR3, the DNA is TGTGCCAGCAGCTCCCCATGGGAGACCCAGTACTTC. The chain employs TRBV28 and TRBJ2-5; D uncertain. Germline values: CDR1 MDHEN, CDR2 SYDVKM. This CDR3 spans 12 amino acids. Trimming pared 6 bases from V and 5 bases from J, leaving 10 bases between.